This T cell receptor beta chain was sequenced for a study of blood T cell repertoires in COVID-19. Study background: Some COVID-19 samples were acute and others convalescent; all came from the United States, Italy and Spain. T cells, B-cell-depleted T cells, or PBMCs provided the cDNA or gDNA that served as material.

In the study's own analysis: Amplification with reference gene primers provided the estimates of nucleated cell counts. This table comes from immunoSEQ multiplex PCR, and its TCRdb copy is limited to in-frame clones, with some not included. The D gene and trimming were derived from the DNA, and the V and J assignments and clone size from that table. The sample yields some 79,000 clones, 75% to 90% seen once. Sequences were obtained from peripheral blood. The receptor's source is a man in his 70s with active or convalescent COVID-19.

CDR3 bases: TGTGCCAGCACCAACCCCTCGACAGGGAGCAATCAGCCCCAGCATTTT. Amino acids: CASTNPSTGSNQPQHF. V gene TRBV28 combines with J gene TRBJ1-5; 7 positions match TRBD1. Germline CDR1 MDHEN, CDR2 SYDVKM. Unmatched junction bases numbered 10, after V lost 7 bases and J lost 1 base. The CDR3 is 16 residues long.